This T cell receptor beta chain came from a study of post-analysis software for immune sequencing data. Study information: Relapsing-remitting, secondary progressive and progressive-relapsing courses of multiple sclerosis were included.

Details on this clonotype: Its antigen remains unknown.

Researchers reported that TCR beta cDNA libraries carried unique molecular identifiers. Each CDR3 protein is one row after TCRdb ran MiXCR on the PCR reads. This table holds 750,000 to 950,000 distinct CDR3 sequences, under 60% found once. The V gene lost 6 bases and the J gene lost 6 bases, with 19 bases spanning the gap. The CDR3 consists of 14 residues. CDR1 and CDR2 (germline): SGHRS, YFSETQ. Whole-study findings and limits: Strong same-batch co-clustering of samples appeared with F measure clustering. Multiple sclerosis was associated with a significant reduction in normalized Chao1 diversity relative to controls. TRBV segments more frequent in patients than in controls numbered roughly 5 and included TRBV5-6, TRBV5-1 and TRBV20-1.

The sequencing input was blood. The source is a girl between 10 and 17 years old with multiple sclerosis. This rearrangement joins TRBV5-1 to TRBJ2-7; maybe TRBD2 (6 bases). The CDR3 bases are TGCGCCAGCACGAATAGCGGAGGGCACTGCGAGCAGTACTTC. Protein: CASTNSGGHCEQYF.